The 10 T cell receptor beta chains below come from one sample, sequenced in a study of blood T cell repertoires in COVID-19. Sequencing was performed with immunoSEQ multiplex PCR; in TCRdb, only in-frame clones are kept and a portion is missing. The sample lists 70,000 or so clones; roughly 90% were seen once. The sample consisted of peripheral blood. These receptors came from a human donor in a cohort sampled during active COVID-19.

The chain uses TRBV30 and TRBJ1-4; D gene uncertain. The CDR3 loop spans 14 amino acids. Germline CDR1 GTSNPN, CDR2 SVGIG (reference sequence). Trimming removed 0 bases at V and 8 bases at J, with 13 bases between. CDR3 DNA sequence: TGTGCCTGGAGTGTATTACAGCCCCCCGAAAAACTGTTTTTT. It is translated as CAWSVLQPPEKLFF.

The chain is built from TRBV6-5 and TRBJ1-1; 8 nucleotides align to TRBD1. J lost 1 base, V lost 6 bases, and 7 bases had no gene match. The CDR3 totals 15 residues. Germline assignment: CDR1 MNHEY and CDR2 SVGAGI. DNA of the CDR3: TGTGCCAGCAGGGAGCCCGGGACAGGGAACACTGAAGCTTTCTTT. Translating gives CASREPGTGNTEAFF.

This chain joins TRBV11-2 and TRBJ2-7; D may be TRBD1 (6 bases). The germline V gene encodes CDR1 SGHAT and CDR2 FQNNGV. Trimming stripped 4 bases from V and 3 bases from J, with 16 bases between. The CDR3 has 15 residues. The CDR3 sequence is CASSSEPGHLYEQYF. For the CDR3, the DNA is TGTGCCAGCAGCTCCGAACCGGGACACCTCTACGAGCAGTACTTC.

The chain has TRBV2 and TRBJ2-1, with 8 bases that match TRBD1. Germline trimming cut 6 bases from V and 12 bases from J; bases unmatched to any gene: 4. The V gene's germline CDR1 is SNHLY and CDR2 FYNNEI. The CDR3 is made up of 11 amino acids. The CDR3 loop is CASSSGTGQFF. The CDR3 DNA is TGTGCCAGCAGCTCCGGGACAGGGCAGTTCTTC.

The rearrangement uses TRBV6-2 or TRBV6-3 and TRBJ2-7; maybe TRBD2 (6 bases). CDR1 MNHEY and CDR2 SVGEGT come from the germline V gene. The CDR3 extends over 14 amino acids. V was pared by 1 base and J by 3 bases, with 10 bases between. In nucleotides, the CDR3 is TGTGCCAGCAGTTACTTACTAGCCCACTACGAGCAGTACTTC. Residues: CASSYLLAHYEQYF.

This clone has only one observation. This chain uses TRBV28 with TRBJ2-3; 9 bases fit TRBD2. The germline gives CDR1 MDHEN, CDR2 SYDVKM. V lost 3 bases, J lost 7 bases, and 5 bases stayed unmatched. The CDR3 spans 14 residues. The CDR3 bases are TGTGCCAGCAGTTTGGTCCTAGCGGGAAATACGCAGTATTTT. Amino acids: CASSLVLAGNTQYF. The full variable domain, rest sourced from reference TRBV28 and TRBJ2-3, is DVKVTQSSRYLVKRTGEKVFLECVQDMDHENMFWYRQDPGLGLRLIYFSYDVKMKEKGDIPEGYSVSREKKERFSLILESASTNQTSMYLCASSLVLAGNTQYFGPGTRLTVL.

The DNA for the CDR3 is TGTGCCAGCTCACCACCGATGACTAGCGGGAGGGCAGATACGCAGTATTTT. As protein: CASSPPMTSGRADTQYF. This chain connects TRBV18 to TRBJ2-3, with 14 bases fitting TRBD2. Trimming took 0 bases from V and 4 from J; bases not matched to a gene: 3. Germline V gene data show CDR1 as KGHSH and CDR2 as LQKENI. This CDR3 comprises 17 residues. The full variable domain, completed using reference TRBV18 and TRBJ2-3, is NAGVMQNPRHLVRRRGQEARLRCSPMKGHSHVYWYRQLPEEGLKFMVYLQKENIIDESGMPKERFSAEFPKEGPSILRIQQVVRGDSAAYFCASSPPMTSGRADTQYFGPGTRLTVL.

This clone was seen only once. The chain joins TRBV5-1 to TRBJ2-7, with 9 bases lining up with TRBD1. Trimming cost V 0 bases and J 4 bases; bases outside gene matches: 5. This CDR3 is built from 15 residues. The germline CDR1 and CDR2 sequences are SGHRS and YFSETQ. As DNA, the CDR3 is TGCGCCAGCAGCTTGGGGACAGGGGATTTTTACGAGCAGTACTTC. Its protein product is CASSLGTGDFYEQYF.

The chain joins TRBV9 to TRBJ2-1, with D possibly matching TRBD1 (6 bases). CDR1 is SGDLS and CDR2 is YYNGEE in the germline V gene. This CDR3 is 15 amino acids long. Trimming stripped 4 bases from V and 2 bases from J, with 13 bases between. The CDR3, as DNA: TGTGCCAGCAGCCTACCGACAGGAGCCTACAATGAGCAGTTCTTC. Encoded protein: CASSLPTGAYNEQFF.

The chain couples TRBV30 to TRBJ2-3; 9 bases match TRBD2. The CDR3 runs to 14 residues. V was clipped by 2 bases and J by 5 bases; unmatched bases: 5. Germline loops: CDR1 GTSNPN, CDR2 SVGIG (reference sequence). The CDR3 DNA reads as TGTGCCTGGAGTACGGCGGGAGGGTTAGATACGCAGTATTTT. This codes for CAWSTAGGLDTQYF.